This T cell receptor (beta chain) is drawn from a study of blood T cell repertoires in COVID-19. The wider study: From the United States, Italy and Spain came samples of acute and convalescent COVID-19.

The CDR3 sequence is 15 residues long. Trimming took 0 bases from V and 6 from J; bases not matched to a gene: 1. Looked up from germline, CDR1 is SGDLS and CDR2 is YYNGEE. This table comes from immunoSEQ multiplex PCR, and its TCRdb copy is limited to in-frame clones, with some not included. This table has about 210,000 clones, 70% to 90% appearing once. Assignment of participants to cohorts was predicated upon participant-reported clinical history. Someone with COVID-19 had been met by exposed participants within 2 weeks before study entry. The origin of this receptor is a woman aged 25 to 39 who had been exposed to COVID-19. The chain recombines TRBV9 with TRBJ2-1; 12 bases align to TRBD1. The source material was PBMCs or T cells enriched from blood (not recorded which). CDR3 bases: TGTGCCAGCAGCGTAGTGGGACAGGGGGCCAATGAGCAGTTCTTC. Amino acids: CASSVVGQGANEQFF.